The 5 T cell receptor beta chains reported below all come from one sample, sequenced in a study of blood T cell repertoires in COVID-19. Using immunoSEQ multiplex PCR, the repertoire was profiled, and TCRdb retains in-frame clones only, with some absent. The data contain roughly 400,000 clones, about 89% of them singletons. Material for sequencing was peripheral blood. The receptor source for this set is a woman aged 60-70 years with COVID-19, enrolled during active disease.

The chain carries TRBV3-1 (or the pseudogene TRBV3-2) and TRBJ2-2, with 7 bases identical to TRBD1. The germline V gene has CDR1 LGHDT and CDR2 YNNKEL (reference sequence). V lost 1 base to trimming and J lost 6 bases; unmatched junction nucleotides: 5. The CDR3 spans 15 residues. The CDR3 nucleotides read TGTGCCAGCAGCCAAGGATATCAGGGGGCCGGGGAGCTGTTTTTT. As protein: CASSQGYQGAGELFF.

The chain uses TRBV7-8 and TRBJ1-2; D unresolved. Germline CDR1 is SGHVS and CDR2 is FQNEAQ. This CDR3 comprises 15 residues. V was pared by 2 bases and J by 1 base, with 11 bases between. The CDR3 DNA reads TGTGCCAGCAGCTTATGGGCCGTACTTAACTATGGCTACACCTTC. Translating gives CASSLWAVLNYGYTF.

The sample holds a few counts of this clone. This chain connects TRBV28 to TRBJ1-5, with 10 bases that match TRBD1. The germline gives CDR1 MDHEN, CDR2 SYDVKM. The CDR3 extends over 12 amino acids. Germline trimming cut 5 bases from V and 15 bases from J; bases unmatched to any gene: 7. The CDR3 DNA sequence: TGTGCCAGCAGTCTCGGGACAGGGGACGGGCATTTT. It yields the protein CASSLGTGDGHF.

This clone was observed once. V and J are TRBV23-1 and TRBJ1-3; D unresolved. TRBV23-1 is marked as an open reading frame, function uncertain. The V gene lost 8 bases and the J gene lost 4 bases, with 33 bases spanning the gap. The CDR3 loop spans 20 amino acids. The CDR3: CASVLWSGPPLCRGGNTIYF. DNA for the CDR3: TGCGCCAGCGTCCTGTGGTCAGGCCCTCCTCTCTGCCGTGGGGGAAACACCATATATTTT.

The chain has TRBV10-3 and TRBJ2-1; D is perhaps TRBD2 (7 bases). Trimming removed 10 bases from V and 4 bases from J, with 17 bases in between. Germline-derived CDR1 and CDR2 are ENHRY and SYGVKD. This CDR3 has 14 residues. CDR3 loop: CATQGGGVYNEQFF. The DNA of the CDR3 is TGTGCCACACAGGGCGGGGGTGTATACAATGAGCAGTTCTTC.